This T cell receptor (beta chain) was observed in a study of T cell responses to AZD1222 COVID-19 vaccine. Study-level results: Spike-specific TCR depth and breadth grew after two AZD1222 doses. Reportedly, close to half of spike-specific TCRs are directed against unmutated variant regions.

V was cut by 5 bases and J by 1 base, with 21 bases left in between. The CDR3 covers 18 residues. Germline loops: CDR1 SEHNR, CDR2 FQNEAQ (reference sequence). Turning to this clone: As yet, its antigen is unknown.

TCRdb's table, derived via immunoSEQ multiplex PCR, lists solely in-frame clones and lacks some. The sample includes about 160,000 clones, 85% to 95% of them seen just once. This TCR derives from an adult in good health. The gene calls are TRBV7-9 and TRBJ1-3, with D perhaps matching TRBD1 (5 bases). Here the sequenced sample was peripheral blood, taken on day 0 of AZD1222 vaccination. Here the CDR3 DNA reads TGTGCCAGCAGCCATCACGGCGGACACCCGTGGTCTGGAAACACCATATATTTT. Protein product: CASSHHGGHPWSGNTIYF.